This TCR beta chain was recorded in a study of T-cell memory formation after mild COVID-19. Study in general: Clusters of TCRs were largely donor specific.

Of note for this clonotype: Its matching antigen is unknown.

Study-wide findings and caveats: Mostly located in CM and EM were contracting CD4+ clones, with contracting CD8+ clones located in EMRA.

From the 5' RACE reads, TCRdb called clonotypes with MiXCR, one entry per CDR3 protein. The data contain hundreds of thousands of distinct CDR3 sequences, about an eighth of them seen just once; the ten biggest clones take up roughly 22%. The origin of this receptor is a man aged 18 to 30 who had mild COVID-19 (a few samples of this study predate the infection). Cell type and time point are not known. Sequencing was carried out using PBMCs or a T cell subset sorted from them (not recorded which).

Here the CDR3 DNA reads TGTGCCACCGGACGCGTGAGGGGGGCAGAGACCCAGTACTTC. It yields the protein CATGRVRGAETQYF. J is TRBJ2-5 and V is TRBV2; D tentatively fits TRBD1 or TRBD2 (6 bases each). The CDR3 consists of 14 residues. Germline V gene lookup returns CDR1 SNHLY and CDR2 FYNNEI. Trimming shortened V by 10 bases and J by 4 bases, and 19 bases separated the two germline ends.